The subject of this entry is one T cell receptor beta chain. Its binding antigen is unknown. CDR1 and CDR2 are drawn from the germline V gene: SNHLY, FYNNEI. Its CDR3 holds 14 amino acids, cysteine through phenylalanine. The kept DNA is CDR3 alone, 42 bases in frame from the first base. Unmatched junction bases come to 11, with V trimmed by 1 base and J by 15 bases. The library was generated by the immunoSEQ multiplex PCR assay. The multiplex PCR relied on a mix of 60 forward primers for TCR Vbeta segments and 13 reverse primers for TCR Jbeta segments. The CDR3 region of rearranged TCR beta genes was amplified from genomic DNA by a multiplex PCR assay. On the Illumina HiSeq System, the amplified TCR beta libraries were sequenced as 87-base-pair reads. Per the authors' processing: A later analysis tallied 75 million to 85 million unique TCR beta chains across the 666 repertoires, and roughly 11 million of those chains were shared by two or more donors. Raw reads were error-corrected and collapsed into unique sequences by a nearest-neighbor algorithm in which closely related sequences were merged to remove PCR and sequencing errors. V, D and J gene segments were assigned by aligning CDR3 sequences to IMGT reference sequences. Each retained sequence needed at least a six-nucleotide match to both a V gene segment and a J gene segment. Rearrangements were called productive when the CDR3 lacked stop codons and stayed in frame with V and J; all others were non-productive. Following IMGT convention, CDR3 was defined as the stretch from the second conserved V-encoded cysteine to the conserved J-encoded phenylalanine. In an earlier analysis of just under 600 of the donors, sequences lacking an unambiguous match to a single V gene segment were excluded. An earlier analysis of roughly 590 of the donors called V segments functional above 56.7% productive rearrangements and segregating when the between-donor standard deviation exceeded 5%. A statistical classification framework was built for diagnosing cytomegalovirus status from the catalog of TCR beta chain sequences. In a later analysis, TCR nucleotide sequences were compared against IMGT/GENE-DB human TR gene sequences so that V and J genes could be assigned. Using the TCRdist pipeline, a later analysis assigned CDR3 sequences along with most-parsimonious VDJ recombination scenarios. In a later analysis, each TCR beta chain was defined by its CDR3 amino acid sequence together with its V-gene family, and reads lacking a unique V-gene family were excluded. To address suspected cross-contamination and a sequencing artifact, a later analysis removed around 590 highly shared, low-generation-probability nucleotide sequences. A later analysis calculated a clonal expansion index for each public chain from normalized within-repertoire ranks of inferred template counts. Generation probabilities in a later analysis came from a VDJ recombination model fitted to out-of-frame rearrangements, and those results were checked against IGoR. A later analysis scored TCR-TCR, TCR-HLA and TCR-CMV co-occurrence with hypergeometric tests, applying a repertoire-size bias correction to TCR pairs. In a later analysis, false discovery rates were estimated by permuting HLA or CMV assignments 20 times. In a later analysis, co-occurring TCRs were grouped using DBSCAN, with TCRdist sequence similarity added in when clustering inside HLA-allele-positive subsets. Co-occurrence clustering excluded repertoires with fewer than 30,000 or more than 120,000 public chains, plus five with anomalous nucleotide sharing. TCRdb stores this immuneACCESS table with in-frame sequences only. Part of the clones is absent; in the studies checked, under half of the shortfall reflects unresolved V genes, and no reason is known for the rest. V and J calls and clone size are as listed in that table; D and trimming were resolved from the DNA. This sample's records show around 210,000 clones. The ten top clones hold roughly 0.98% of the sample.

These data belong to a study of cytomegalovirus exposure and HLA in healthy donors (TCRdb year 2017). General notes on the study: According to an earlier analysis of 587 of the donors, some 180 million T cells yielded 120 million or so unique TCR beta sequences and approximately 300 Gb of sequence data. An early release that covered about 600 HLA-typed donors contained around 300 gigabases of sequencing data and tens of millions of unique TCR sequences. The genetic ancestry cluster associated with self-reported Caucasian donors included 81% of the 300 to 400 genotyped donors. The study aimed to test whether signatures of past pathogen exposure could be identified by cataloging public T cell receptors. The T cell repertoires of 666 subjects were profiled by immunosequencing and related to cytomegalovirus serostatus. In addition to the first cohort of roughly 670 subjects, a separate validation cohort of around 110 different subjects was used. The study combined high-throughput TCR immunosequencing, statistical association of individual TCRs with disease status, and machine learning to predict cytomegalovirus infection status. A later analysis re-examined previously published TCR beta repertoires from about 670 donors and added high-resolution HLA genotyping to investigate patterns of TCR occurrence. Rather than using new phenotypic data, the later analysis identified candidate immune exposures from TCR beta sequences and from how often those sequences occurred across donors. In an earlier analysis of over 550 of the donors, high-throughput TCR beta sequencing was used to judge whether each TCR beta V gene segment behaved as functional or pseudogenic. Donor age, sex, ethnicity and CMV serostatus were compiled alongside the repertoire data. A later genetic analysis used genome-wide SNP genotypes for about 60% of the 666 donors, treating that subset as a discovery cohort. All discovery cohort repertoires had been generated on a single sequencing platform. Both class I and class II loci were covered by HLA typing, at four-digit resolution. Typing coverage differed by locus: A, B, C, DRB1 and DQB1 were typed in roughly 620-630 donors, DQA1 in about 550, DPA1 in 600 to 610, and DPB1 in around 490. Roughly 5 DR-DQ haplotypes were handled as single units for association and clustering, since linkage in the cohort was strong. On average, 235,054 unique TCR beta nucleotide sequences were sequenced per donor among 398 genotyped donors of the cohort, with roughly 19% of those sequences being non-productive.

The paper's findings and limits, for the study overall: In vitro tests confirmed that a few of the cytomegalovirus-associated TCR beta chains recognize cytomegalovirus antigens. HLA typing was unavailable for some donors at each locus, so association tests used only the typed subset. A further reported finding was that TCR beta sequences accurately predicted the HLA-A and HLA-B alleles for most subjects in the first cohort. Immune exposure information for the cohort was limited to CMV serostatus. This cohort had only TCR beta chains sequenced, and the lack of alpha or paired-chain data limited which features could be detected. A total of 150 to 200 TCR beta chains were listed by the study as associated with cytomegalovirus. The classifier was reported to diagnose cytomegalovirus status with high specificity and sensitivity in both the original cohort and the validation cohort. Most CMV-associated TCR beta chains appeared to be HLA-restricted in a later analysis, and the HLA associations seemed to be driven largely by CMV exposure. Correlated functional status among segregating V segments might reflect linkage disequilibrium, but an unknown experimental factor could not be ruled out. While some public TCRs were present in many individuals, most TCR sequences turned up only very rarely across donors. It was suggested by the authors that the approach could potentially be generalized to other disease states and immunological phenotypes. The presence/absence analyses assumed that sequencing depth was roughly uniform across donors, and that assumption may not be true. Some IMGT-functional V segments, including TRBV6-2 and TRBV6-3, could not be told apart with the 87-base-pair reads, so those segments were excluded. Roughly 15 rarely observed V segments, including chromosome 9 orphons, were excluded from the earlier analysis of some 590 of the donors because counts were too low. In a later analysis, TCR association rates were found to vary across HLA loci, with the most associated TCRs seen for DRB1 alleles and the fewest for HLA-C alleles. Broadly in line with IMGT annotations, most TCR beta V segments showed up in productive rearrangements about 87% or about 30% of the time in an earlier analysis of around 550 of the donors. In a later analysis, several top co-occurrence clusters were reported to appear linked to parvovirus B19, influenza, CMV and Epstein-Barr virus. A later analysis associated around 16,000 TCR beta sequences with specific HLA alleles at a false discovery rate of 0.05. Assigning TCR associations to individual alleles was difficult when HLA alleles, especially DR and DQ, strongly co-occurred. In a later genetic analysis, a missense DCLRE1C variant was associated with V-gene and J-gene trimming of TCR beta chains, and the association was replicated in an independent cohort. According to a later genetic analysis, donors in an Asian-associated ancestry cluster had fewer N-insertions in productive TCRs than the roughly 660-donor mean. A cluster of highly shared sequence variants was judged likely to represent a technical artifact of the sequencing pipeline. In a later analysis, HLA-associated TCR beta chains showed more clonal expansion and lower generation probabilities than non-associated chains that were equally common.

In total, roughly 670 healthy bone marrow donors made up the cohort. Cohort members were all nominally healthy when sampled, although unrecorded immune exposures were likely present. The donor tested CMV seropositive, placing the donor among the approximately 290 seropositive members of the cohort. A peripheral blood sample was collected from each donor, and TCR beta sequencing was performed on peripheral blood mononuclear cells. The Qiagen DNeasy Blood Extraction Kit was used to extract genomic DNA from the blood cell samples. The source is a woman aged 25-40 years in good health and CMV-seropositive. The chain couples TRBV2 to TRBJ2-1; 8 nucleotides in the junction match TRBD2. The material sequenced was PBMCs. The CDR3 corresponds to CASSEGISGKVAFF. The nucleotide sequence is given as TGTGCCAGCAGTGAAGGGATTAGCGGGAAAGTGGCGTTCTTC.